The source of this T cell receptor (beta chain) is a study of CD8+ T cells in alopecia areata. Across the study: Severity in treated patients was scored by percentage of scalp area affected.

This clone was seen a few times. This CDR3 is built from 11 residues. CDR1 LNHNV and CDR2 YYDKDF come from the germline V gene (reference sequence). V was pared by 4 bases and J by 4 bases, with 4 bases between. Treatment of the sample: oral pan-JAK inhibitor, 5-10 mg twice daily. The sequencing template was cDNA reverse transcribed from extracted RNA. Sequencing used immunoSEQ multiplex PCR; TCRdb keeps in-frame clones, though not all of them. The data contain 200,000 or so clones, 58% of them singletons. The input for sequencing was CD4+ T cells sorted from blood, taken at week 24, from a patient treated with tofacitinib. The sequence was collected from a human donor with alopecia areata. The V and J genes are TRBV15 and TRBJ2-5; D is unclear. CDR3 sequence (DNA): TGTGCCACCAGCATTCGAGAGACCCAGTACTTC. Its protein is CATSIRETQYF. The whole variable domain, remainder taken from reference TRBV15 and TRBJ2-5, is DAMVIQNPRYQVTQFGKPVTLSCSQTLNHNVMYWYQQKSSQAPKLLFHYYDKDFNNEADTPDNFQSRRPNTSFCFLDIRSPGLGDTAMYLCATSIRETQYFGPGTRLLVL.